This TCR beta chain was observed in a study of T cells in Graves' hyperthyroidism and ophthalmopathy. TCR beta CDR3 regions were amplified from RNA. Initially, a first-round RT-PCR of the TCR CDR3 employed the HTBI primer set. TCRdb reprocessed the multiplex PCR reads with MiXCR, giving one entry per CDR3 protein. The table shows about 290,000 distinct CDR3 sequences, with roughly 13% occurring only once. V lost 2 bases and J 7 bases, leaving 12 bases between the germline ends. From germline, CDR1 is LGHDT and CDR2 YNNKEL (reference sequence). The CDR3 consists of 14 residues. The sample holds many counts of this clonotype. Predating any ophthalmopathy symptoms, the blood sample was taken at first hyperthyroidism diagnosis.

The source material was blood. V is TRBV3-1 and J is TRBJ2-1; no definite D call. The receptor comes from a woman in her twenties or thirties with Graves' hyperthyroidism that later progressed to Graves' ophthalmopathy. CDR3 residues: CASSQRTVRNEQFF. The CDR3 DNA reads TGTGCCAGCAGCCAAAGGACGGTGAGGAATGAGCAGTTCTTC.